This entry lists 18 T cell receptor beta chains sequenced from one sample in a study of identical twins. From the 5' RACE reads, TCRdb called clonotypes with MiXCR, one entry per CDR3 protein. Of fewer than 650,000 distinct CDR3 sequences in the sample, roughly 7.2% are singletons; the top ten hold less than 2%. The same specimen was also included in a second study, on yellow fever vaccine responses in identical twins.

The source material was PBMCs. The receptors here all came from a woman under 30 in good health.

This clonotype was picked up a small number of times. The chain employs TRBV12-3 or TRBV12-4 and TRBJ2-3; D possibly corresponds to TRBD2 (6 bases). With 3 bases removed from V and 4 bases from J, the gap between germline ends came to 11 bases. This CDR3 is 14 amino acids long. The CDR3, as DNA: TGTGCCAGCAGTTTTTTTACGGGGGCAGATACGCAGTATTTT. Encoded protein: CASSFFTGADTQYF.

The rearrangement uses TRBV5-1 and TRBJ2-1, with no clear D. With 1 base removed from V and 0 bases from J, the gap between germline ends came to 17 bases. CDR3 size: 18 residues. Germline V gene lookup returns CDR1 SGHRS and CDR2 YFSETQ. CDR3 sequence: CASSLWLGQTSSYNEQFF. The CDR3 DNA reads TGCGCCAGCAGCTTGTGGTTAGGCCAAACGAGCTCCTACAATGAGCAGTTCTTC.

This clonotype was observed many times. The chain joins TRBV5-1 to TRBJ1-4; no firm D call. CDR3 length: 17 amino acids. V was clipped by 0 bases and J by 1 base, with 13 bases between them. The germline V gene has CDR1 SGHRS and CDR2 YFSETQ. The CDR3 region is CASSLGALLGTNEKLFF. Here the CDR3 DNA reads TGCGCCAGCAGCTTGGGAGCTCTACTCGGAACTAATGAAAAACTGTTTTTT.

The chain employs TRBV13 and TRBJ2-7; D not resolved. V was clipped by 5 bases and J by 5 bases, with 19 bases between them. The CDR3 totals 15 residues. Germline V gene sequence: CDR1 PRHDT, CDR2 FYEKMQ (reference sequence). As DNA, the CDR3 is TGTGCCAGCAGCCCGTTCCTTAGGAGTCTCGACGAGCAGTACTTC. It is translated as CASSPFLRSLDEQYF.

This clonotype has only a few counts. The chain couples TRBV10-3 to TRBJ2-3; the D gene is possibly TRBD2 (7 bases). Trimming took 0 bases from V and 7 from J, leaving 20 bases between them. The CDR3 totals 17 residues. Germline CDR1 reads ENHRY; CDR2 reads SYGVKD. CDR3 DNA sequence: TGTGCCATCAGTGAGTCGACTAGCAAGGGGGTCGGGAATACGCAGTATTTT. Translation: CAISESTSKGVGNTQYF.

The chain carries TRBV29-1 and TRBJ2-7; unclear D gene. The CDR3 spans 12 residues. V was trimmed by 1 base and J by 3 bases, leaving 7 bases between them. CDR1 is SQVTM and CDR2 is ANQGSEA in the germline V gene. The CDR3 spells CSVEAENYEQYF. As DNA, the CDR3 is TGCAGCGTTGAAGCCGAGAACTACGAGCAGTACTTC.

This clonotype was seen a few times. The rearrangement uses TRBV4-1 and TRBJ2-3; 9 bases align to TRBD2. Germline CDR1 and CDR2: MGHRA and YSYEKL. This CDR3 is 16 amino acids long. V shed 3 bases, J shed 4 bases, and the junction held 8 bases outside the gene matches. CDR3 residues: CASSQTQREVADTQYF. The CDR3 bases are TGCGCCAGCAGCCAGACCCAGCGGGAGGTCGCAGATACGCAGTATTTT.

J is TRBJ2-5 and V is TRBV28; D call uncertain. V was trimmed by 6 bases and J by 5 bases, leaving 7 bases between them. The germline V gene encodes CDR1 MDHEN and CDR2 SYDVKM. The CDR3 sequence is 11 residues long. DNA of the CDR3: TGTGCCAGCAGGATTAGTGAGACCCAGTACTTC. It translates to CASRISETQYF.

The CDR3 reads CAISEYGQGTQYF. CDR3 nucleotides: TGTGCCATCAGTGAGTACGGACAGGGGACGCAGTATTTT. This rearrangement joins TRBV10-3 to TRBJ2-3; TRBD1 matches 9 bases. The junction had 2 bases not matched to a gene; V was cut back by 1 base and J by 9 bases. Germline lookup yields CDR1 ENHRY and CDR2 SYGVKD. This CDR3 is built from 13 residues.

The chain joins TRBV4-2 to TRBJ2-5; D gene ambiguous. The CDR3 is made up of 16 amino acids. Germline CDR1 and CDR2: LGHNA and YNFKEQ. V lost 1 base and J 5 bases, leaving 17 bases between the germline ends. DNA for the CDR3: TGTGCCAGCAGCCAAGGTCGCAGTGGGATGGGGGAGACCCAGTACTTC. It encodes CASSQGRSGMGETQYF.

This chain links TRBV20-1 with TRBJ2-1, with 8 bases matching TRBD2. Germline CDR1 is DFQATT and CDR2 is SNEGSKA (reference sequence). CDR3 length: 14 residues. J lost 3 bases, V lost 3 bases, and 4 bases had no gene match. CDR3 amino acids: CSASLSGSYNEQFF. The CDR3 DNA follows: TGCAGTGCTAGTTTAAGCGGGAGCTACAATGAGCAGTTCTTC.

This clonotype has more than one count but fewer than ten. This sequence joins TRBV10-3 and TRBJ2-3; D gene uncertain. This CDR3 is 15 amino acids long. Per germline, CDR1 ENHRY and CDR2 SYGVKD. V lost 6 bases and J lost 0, with 13 bases in between. The CDR3 DNA sequence: TGTGCCATCAGGAGCCACCACTCTAGCACAGATACGCAGTATTTT. Translated, it gives CAIRSHHSSTDTQYF.

This clonotype was observed a handful of times. The V and J genes are TRBV7-9 and TRBJ2-1; tentatively, D is TRBD1 or TRBD2 (5 bases each). The CDR3 is made up of 17 amino acids. V lost 1 base to trimming and J lost 10 bases, with 23 bases between them. Germline V gene sequence: CDR1 SEHNR, CDR2 FQNEAQ (reference sequence). This chain's CDR3 is CASSLGSPGLMTSEQFF. The CDR3 region has the DNA TGTGCCAGCAGCTTAGGTTCTCCGGGGCTTATGACATCGGAGCAGTTCTTC.

This clonotype turned up a few times. The rearrangement joins TRBV7-8 to TRBJ2-3; D ambiguous. CDR1 is SGHVS, CDR2 FQNEAQ, per germline. The CDR3 contains 14 residues. Trimming removed 0 bases at V and 6 bases at J, with 10 bases between. The CDR3 here is CASSLAGARDTQYF. As DNA, the CDR3 is TGTGCCAGCAGCTTAGCCGGCGCTCGGGATACGCAGTATTTT.

The chain employs TRBV2 and TRBJ2-5; 9 bases agree with TRBD2. Per germline, CDR1 SNHLY and CDR2 FYNNEI. The V segment lost 7 bases and the J segment 5 bases; nucleotides outside the gene matches: 8. The CDR3 consists of 14 residues. CDR3 region: CASMRGGAKETQYF. In DNA, the CDR3 is TGTGCCAGCATGCGGGGGGGGGCTAAGGAGACCCAGTACTTC.

This chain uses TRBV27 with TRBJ1-1; TRBD1 is a possible D gene (5 bases). Germline-derived CDR1 and CDR2 are MNHEY and SMNVEV (reference sequence). The CDR3 sequence is 16 residues long. V gave up 1 base and J gave up 5 bases, with 17 bases separating them. CDR3 sequence (DNA): TGTGCCAGCAGTTTATGGGGGGTGACGGGGGGGACTGAAGCTTTCTTT. This sequence encodes CASSLWGVTGGTEAFF.

The V call is TRBV2, the J call TRBJ2-3; TRBD1 matches at 7 bases. CDR1 SNHLY and CDR2 FYNNEI come from the germline V gene. Trimming removed 7 bases from V and 0 bases from J; junction bases left unmatched: 7. The CDR3 length is 15 residues. The CDR3 DNA reads as TGTGCCAGCACTCCGGGACAGTTAAGCACAGATACGCAGTATTTT. This encodes CASTPGQLSTDTQYF.

This clonotype was detected only a few times. This chain uses TRBV12-3 or TRBV12-4 with TRBJ2-1, with TRBD2 identical over 8 bases. V was clipped by 7 bases and J by 8 bases; unmatched bases: 4. The CDR3 runs to 12 residues. The CDR3 sequence: CASNGGVDEQFF. The CDR3 DNA follows: TGTGCCAGCAACGGGGGGGTCGATGAGCAGTTCTTC.